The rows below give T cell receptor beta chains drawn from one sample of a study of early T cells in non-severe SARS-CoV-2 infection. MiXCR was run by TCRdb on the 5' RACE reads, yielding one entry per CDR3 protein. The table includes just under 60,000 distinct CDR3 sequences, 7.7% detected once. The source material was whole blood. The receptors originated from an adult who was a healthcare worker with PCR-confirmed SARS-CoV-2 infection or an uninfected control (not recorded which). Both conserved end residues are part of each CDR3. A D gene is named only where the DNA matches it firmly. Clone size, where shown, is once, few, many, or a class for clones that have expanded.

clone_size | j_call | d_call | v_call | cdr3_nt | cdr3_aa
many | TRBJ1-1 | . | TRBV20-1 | TGCAGTGCTAGAGATTGGGGGCGCAGGGACACTGAAGCTTTCTTT | CSARDWGRRDTEAFF
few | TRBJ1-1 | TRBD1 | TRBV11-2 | TGTGCCAGCAACAGGGACAGGGCGTACACTGAAGCTTTCTTT | CASNRDRAYTEAFF
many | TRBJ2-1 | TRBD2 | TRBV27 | TGTGCCAGCAGTTTTGGCGGGAGAAGGGTCAATGAGCAGTTCTTC | CASSFGGRRVNEQFF
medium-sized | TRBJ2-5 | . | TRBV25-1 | TGTGCCAGCAGGGGTACAGGGACCCAAGAGACCCAGTACTTC | CASRGTGTQETQYF
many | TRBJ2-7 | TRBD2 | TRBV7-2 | TGTGCCAGCAGCCCCGGAAGTAGCGGGAGCTTGGGGCAGTACTTC | CASSPGSSGSLGQYF
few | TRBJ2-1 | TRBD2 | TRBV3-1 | TGTGCCAGCAGCCCCGGGACTAGCAGAGTCAATGAGCAGTTCTTC | CASSPGTSRVNEQFF
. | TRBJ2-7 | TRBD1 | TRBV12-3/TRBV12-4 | TGTGCCAGCACCCAGACAGGGGACTACGAGCAGTACTTC | CASTQTGDYEQYF
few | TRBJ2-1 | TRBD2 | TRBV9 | TGTGCCAGCAGCGCCGTGGGGGGGTCAACTATTTCTGAGCAGTTCTTC | CASSAVGGSTISEQFF
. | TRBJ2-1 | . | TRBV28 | TGTGCCAGCAGTCCCGGGGCTGCTATCTACAATGAGCAGTTCTTC | CASSPGAAIYNEQFF
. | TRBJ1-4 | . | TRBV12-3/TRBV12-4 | TGTGCCAGCAGTTCCGGGACGACGAACCCAAAACTGTTTTTT | CASSSGTTNPKLFF
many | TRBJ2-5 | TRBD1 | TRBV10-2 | TGCGCCAGCAGGAGGTACAGGGGCCTCACGGGAGAGACCCAGTACTTC | CASRRYRGLTGETQYF
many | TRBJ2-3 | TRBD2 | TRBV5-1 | TGCGCCAGCAGCCGTGGACTAGCGGGAGATTCAACAGATACGCAGTATTTT | CASSRGLAGDSTDTQYF
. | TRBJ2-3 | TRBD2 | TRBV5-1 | TGCGCCAGCAGCGTTGGACTAGCGGGAGCAAGAGATACGCAGTATTTT | CASSVGLAGARDTQYF
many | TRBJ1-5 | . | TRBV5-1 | TGCGCCAGCAGCTTGGGGGTCGGAGAGCCCCAGCATTTT | CASSLGVGEPQHF
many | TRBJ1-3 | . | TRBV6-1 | TGTGCCAGCAGCGGAGGGTTGGCTACTGGAAACACCATATATTTT | CASSGGLATGNTIYF
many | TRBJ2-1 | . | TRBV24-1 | TGTGCCACCAGTGATTCATCCTTTAGCGGAAATGAGCAGTTCTTC | CATSDSSFSGNEQFF
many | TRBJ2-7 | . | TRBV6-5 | TGTGCCAGCAGTTACTCGATAGGACACTCCTACGAGCAGTACTTC | CASSYSIGHSYEQYF
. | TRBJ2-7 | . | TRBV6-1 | TGTGCCAGCAGTGAAGCAGGGAGCTACGAGCAGTACTTC | CASSEAGSYEQYF
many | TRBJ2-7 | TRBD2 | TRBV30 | TGTGCCTGGAGTGTAAAGGTAGCGGGAGAAGGCGAGCAGTACTTC | CAWSVKVAGEGEQYF
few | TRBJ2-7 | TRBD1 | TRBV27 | TGTGCCAGCAGTTTTGGGACAGGGAGAGACGAGCAGTACTTC | CASSFGTGRDEQYF
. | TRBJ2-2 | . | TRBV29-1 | TGCAGCGTTGATCCCGGCGGGATTTCCACCGGGGAGCTGTTTTTT | CSVDPGGISTGELFF
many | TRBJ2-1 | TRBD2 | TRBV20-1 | TGCAGTGCTACTCCACCGACTAGCGGGAGAGACAATGAGCAGTTCTTC | CSATPPTSGRDNEQFF
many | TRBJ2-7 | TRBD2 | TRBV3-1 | TGTGCCAGCAGCCAAGGGCCTAGCGGGAGCTACGAGCAGTACTTC | CASSQGPSGSYEQYF
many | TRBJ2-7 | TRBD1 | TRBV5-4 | TGTGCCAGCAGCTCCGGGACAGGGACCCACGAGCAGTACTTC | CASSSGTGTHEQYF
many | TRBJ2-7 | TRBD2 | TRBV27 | TGTGCCAGCAGTTCGGGACTAGCGGGAGCCCCAGGGCACTTC | CASSSGLAGAPGHF
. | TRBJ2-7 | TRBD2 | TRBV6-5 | TGTGCCAGCAGCAAATGGGGGGGGACCTCCTACGAGCAGTACTTC | CASSKWGGTSYEQYF
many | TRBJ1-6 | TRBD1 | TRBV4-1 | TGCGCCAGCAGCCAAGCCGGGACAGGGGATTCACCCCTCCACTTT | CASSQAGTGDSPLHF
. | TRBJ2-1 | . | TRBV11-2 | TGTGCCAGCAGCCCAACCATCTCAGCGGAGAGCAATGAGCAGTTCTTC | CASSPTISAESNEQFF
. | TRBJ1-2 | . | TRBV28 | TGTGCCAGCAGTTCAGGGGCAATTAACTATGGCTACACCTTC | CASSSGAINYGYTF
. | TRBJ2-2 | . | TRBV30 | TGTGCCTGGAGTGTACTGGATAGCGGGAACACCGGGGAGCTGTTTTTT | CAWSVLDSGNTGELFF
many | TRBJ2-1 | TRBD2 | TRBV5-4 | TGTGCCAGCAGCTTGGGGGGAGGGAATGAAAATGAGCAGTTCTTC | CASSLGGGNENEQFF
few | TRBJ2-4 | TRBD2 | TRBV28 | TGTGCCAGCAGTTCCCGGGGACTAGCGGATAAAAAAAACATTCAGTACTTC | CASSSRGLADKKNIQYF
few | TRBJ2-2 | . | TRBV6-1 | TGTGCCAGCAGAGAGTTTTTGACCGCGAACACCGGGGAGCTGTTTTTT | CASREFLTANTGELFF
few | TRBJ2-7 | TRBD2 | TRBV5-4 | TGTGCCAGCAGCCCCCAACCCTATAGCGGGAGGGTAGGATACTACGAGCAGTACTTC | CASSPQPYSGRVGYYEQYF
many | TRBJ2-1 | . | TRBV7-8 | TGTGCCAGCAGCTCCTACCGCAGAGGCTCCTACAATGAGCAGTTCTTC | CASSSYRRGSYNEQFF
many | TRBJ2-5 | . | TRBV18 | TGTGCCAGCTCACCACCTGAAGAGACCCAGTACTTC | CASSPPEETQYF
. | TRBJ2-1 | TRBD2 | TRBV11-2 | TGTGCCAGCAGCCCAGGACTAGCGGGGCCCTACAATGAGCAGTTCTTC | CASSPGLAGPYNEQFF
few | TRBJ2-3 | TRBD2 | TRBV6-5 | TGTGCCAGCAGGCTAGCGGGCTCCCGGCCCACAGATACGCAGTATTTT | CASRLAGSRPTDTQYF
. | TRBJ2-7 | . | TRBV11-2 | TGTGCCAGCAGCCCAAGAAGCGTGAACGCCTACGAGCAGTACTTC | CASSPRSVNAYEQYF
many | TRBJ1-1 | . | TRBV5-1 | TGCGCCAGCAGCTCCCAGGGATCTGGCACTGAAGCTTTCTTT | CASSSQGSGTEAFF
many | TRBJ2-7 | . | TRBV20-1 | TGCAGTGCTAGAGATAAGGACTCCGGCATTTACGAGCAGTACTTC | CSARDKDSGIYEQYF
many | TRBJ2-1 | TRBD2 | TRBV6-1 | TGTGCCAGCAGTCAGCGGGATCCTTTTTCCTACAATGAGCAGTTCTTC | CASSQRDPFSYNEQFF
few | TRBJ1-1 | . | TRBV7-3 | TGTGCCAGCAGCTTAGGCGAAAACACTGAAGTTTTCTTT | CASSLGENTEVFF
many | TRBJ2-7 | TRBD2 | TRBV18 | TGTGCCAGCTCACGATCGACTAGCGGGCGCTCCTACGAGCAGTACTTC | CASSRSTSGRSYEQYF
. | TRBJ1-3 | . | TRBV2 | TGTGCCAGCAGTTCCACCGGACGAGGCTCTGGAAACACCATATATTTT | CASSSTGRGSGNTIYF
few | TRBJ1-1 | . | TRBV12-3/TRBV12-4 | TGTGCCAGCAGTTTTTCGGGGAACACTGAAGCTTTCTTT | CASSFSGNTEAFF
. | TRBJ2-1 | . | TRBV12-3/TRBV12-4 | TGTGCCAGCAGCCCTTCTAAAGGGGTTAGGAGTGAGCAGTTCTTC | CASSPSKGVRSEQFF
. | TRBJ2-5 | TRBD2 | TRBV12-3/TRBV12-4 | TGTGCCAGCAGTTTTCTCGGTAGCGGGAGGGCTAGGGAGACCCAGTACTTC | CASSFLGSGRARETQYF
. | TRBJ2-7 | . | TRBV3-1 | TGTGCCAGCAGCCAAGCGAGGGTGGGCGAGCAGTACTTC | CASSQARVGEQYF
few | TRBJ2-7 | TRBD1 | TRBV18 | TGTGCCAGCTCGCAAAGCCAGCCGGGACAGGCGGAGGAGCAGTACTTC | CASSQSQPGQAEEQYF
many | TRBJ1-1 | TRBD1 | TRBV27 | TGTGCCAGCAGTTCGGTATATTTGACAGGGGGCACTGAAGCTTTCTTT | CASSSVYLTGGTEAFF
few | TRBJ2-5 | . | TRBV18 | TGTGCCAGCTCACCTTTGGGCGGGACGAAACAAGAGACCCAGTACTTC | CASSPLGGTKQETQYF
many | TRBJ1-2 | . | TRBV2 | TGTGCCAGCAACCTACAGCTCCTGGGGGACTACACCTTC | CASNLQLLGDYTF
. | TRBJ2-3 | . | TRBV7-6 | TGTGCCAGCAGCTTAGGGTCCACAAGATCAGATACGCAGTATTTT | CASSLGSTRSDTQYF